This entry lists 23 T cell receptor beta chains sequenced from one sample in a study of blood T cell repertoires in COVID-19. TCRdb keeps only in-frame clones here, not all; method: immunoSEQ multiplex PCR. The data contain about 320,000 clones, around 86% of them singletons. Sequenced input: PBMCs or T cells enriched from blood (not recorded which). The receptors were gathered from a man between 60 and 75 years old who had recovered from COVID-19.

The chain joins TRBV28 to TRBJ1-2; possible D gene TRBD1, 5 bases. This CDR3 comprises 12 residues. V lost 5 bases and J 5 bases, leaving 9 bases between the germline ends. Germline V CDR1 and CDR2: MDHEN, SYDVKM. In DNA form, the CDR3 reads TGTGCCAGCAGTCAGACAGCTTATGGCTACACCTTC. As protein: CASSQTAYGYTF.

The V and J genes are TRBV9 and TRBJ2-1; tentatively, D is TRBD1 (5 bases). Trimming took off 4 bases at V and 0 bases at J, with 14 bases between the two ends. CDR3 length: 16 residues. Germline lookup yields CDR1 SGDLS and CDR2 YYNGEE. The CDR3 DNA is TGTGCCAGCAGCCGCGTCTCAGGGTACTCCTACAATGAGCAGTTCTTC. Translating it yields CASSRVSGYSYNEQFF.

The CDR3: CASSLDDREHNSGNTIYF. CDR3 nucleotides: TGCGCCAGCAGCTTAGACGATCGGGAACACAACTCTGGAAACACCATATATTTT. V gene TRBV4-1 combines with J gene TRBJ1-3; the D is unclear. Germline assignment: CDR1 MGHRA and CDR2 YSYEKL. There are 18 residues in the CDR3. The V end lost 5 bases, the J end lost 0 bases, and 20 bases lay between the germline ends.

V usage is TRBV6-2 or TRBV6-3 and J usage is TRBJ2-2; 9 positions agree with TRBD1. The germline V gene encodes CDR1 MNHEY and CDR2 SVGEGT. The CDR3 runs to 17 residues. V lost 0 bases, J lost 3 bases, and 5 bases stayed unmatched. CDR3 residues: CASSYSQGQGYTGELFF. In DNA, the CDR3 is TGTGCCAGCAGTTACTCCCAGGGACAGGGATACACCGGGGAGCTGTTTTTT.

This clone appeared a single time. The chain carries TRBV7-9 and TRBJ2-1, with D tentatively TRBD1 (5 bases). CDR1 and CDR2 (germline): SEHNR, FQNEAQ (reference sequence). V lost 0 bases and J 8 bases, leaving 17 bases between the germline ends. The CDR3 is 16 residues long. The CDR3 DNA is TGTGCCAGCAGCTTAGCACGGTCCAGGGCCAACGATGAGCAGTTCTTC. Its protein is CASSLARSRANDEQFF. The entire variable domain, with the rest obtained from reference TRBV7-9 and TRBJ2-1, is as follows: DTGVSQNPRHKITKRGQNVTFRCDPISEHNRLYWYRQTLGQGPEFLTYFQNEAQLEKSRLLSDRFSAERPKGSFSTLEIQRTEQGDSAMYLCASSLARSRANDEQFFGPGTRLTVL.

V gene TRBV18 combines with J gene TRBJ1-4; possible D gene TRBD1, 6 bases. The CDR3 totals 16 residues. V dropped 3 bases and J dropped 7 bases, with 18 bases sitting between them. CDR1 is KGHSH and CDR2 is LQKENI in the germline V gene. The CDR3 DNA reads TGTGCCAGCTCACCCAACCAACAGGGAGGGGGTGAAAAACTGTTTTTT. Residues: CASSPNQQGGGEKLFF.

V gene TRBV7-3 combines with J gene TRBJ2-3, with 8 bases aligning to TRBD2. The CDR3 spans 15 residues. Germline CDR1 and CDR2: SGHTA and FQGTGA. V lost 5 bases, J lost 3 bases, and 7 bases stayed unmatched. The CDR3 bases are TGTGCCAGCAGCCCCAGCGGGAGAGGGACAGATACGCAGTATTTT. Its translation: CASSPSGRGTDTQYF.

Points on this clone: Other DNA sequences from this sample encode an identical CDR3 as well. The V call is TRBV9, the J call TRBJ1-1; 9 positions agree with TRBD1. J was trimmed by 2 bases and V by 2 bases; bases with no gene match: 1. Looked up from germline, CDR1 is SGDLS and CDR2 is YYNGEE. This CDR3 region has 14 residues. The CDR3 protein is CASSVTGGNTEAFF. DNA of the CDR3: TGTGCCAGCAGCGTCACAGGGGGCAACACTGAAGCTTTCTTT.

The rearrangement uses TRBV4-1 and TRBJ2-7; 10 positions match TRBD2. The CDR3 has 18 residues. Germline assignment: CDR1 MGHRA and CDR2 YSYEKL. Trimming removed 1 base from V and 7 bases from J; junction bases left unmatched: 16. This CDR3 reads CASSQGIASGSKAGEQYF. The DNA for the CDR3 is TGCGCCAGCAGCCAAGGAATTGCTAGCGGGAGTAAAGCTGGTGAGCAGTACTTC.

V is TRBV9 and J is TRBJ1-1, with 11 bases aligning to TRBD1. The CDR3 has 14 residues. Germline V gives CDR1 SGDLS, CDR2 YYNGEE. V lost 4 bases and J lost 4; bases outside the gene matches: 3. CDR3 in amino acids: CASSRDRGATEAFF. The CDR3, as DNA: TGTGCCAGCAGCCGGGACAGGGGGGCCACTGAAGCTTTCTTT.

This clone was seen a single time. This chain uses TRBV5-1 with TRBJ2-5; D not certain. The CDR3 is 14 amino acids. V lost 4 bases, J lost 4 bases, and 14 bases lay in between. Germline assignment: CDR1 SGHRS and CDR2 YFSETQ. CDR3 region: CASSKVDMTETQYF. As DNA, the CDR3 is TGCGCCAGCAGCAAGGTCGACATGACAGAGACCCAGTACTTC.

The chain uses TRBV7-2 and TRBJ2-7, with TRBD2 identical over 8 bases. This CDR3 spans 15 amino acids. From germline, CDR1 is SGHTA and CDR2 FQGNSA. J gave up 2 bases and V 2 bases, and 5 bases lay outside the gene matches. The CDR3 loop reads CASSLQREPTYEQYF. For the CDR3, the DNA is TGTGCCAGCAGCTTACAGCGGGAGCCGACCTACGAGCAGTACTTC.

The V and J genes are TRBV28 and TRBJ2-5; 7 positions match TRBD1. Germline loops: CDR1 MDHEN, CDR2 SYDVKM. V was pared by 2 bases and J by 2 bases, with 5 bases of the junction left unmatched. The CDR3 covers 15 residues. CDR3 amino acids: CASSLDRTGQETQYF. In DNA, the CDR3 is TGTGCCAGCAGTTTAGATCGGACAGGTCAAGAGACCCAGTACTTC.

The J gene is TRBJ1-1, the V gene TRBV28, with a tentative D call TRBD1 (6 bases). Trimming removed 5 bases from V and 0 bases from J, with 10 bases in between. CDR3 size: 14 residues. Germline CDR1 reads MDHEN; CDR2 reads SYDVKM. The CDR3 bases are TGTGCCAGCAGTACAGACAGGCTGAACACTGAAGCTTTCTTT. This codes for CASSTDRLNTEAFF.

This sequence joins TRBV7-2 and TRBJ2-6; perhaps TRBD2 as D (7 bases). The germline V gene has CDR1 SGHTA and CDR2 FQGNSA. V was trimmed by 2 bases and J by 0 bases, leaving 14 bases between them. The CDR3 loop spans 18 amino acids. CDR3 nucleotides: TGTGCCAGCAGCTTAAGGGGGGGCTACTCCTCTGGGGCCAACGTCCTGACTTTC. Amino acid sequence: CASSLRGGYSSGANVLTF.

J is TRBJ2-5 and V is TRBV6-2 or TRBV6-3, with D possibly being TRBD1 (5 bases). Germline V lookup: CDR1 MNHEY, CDR2 SVGEGT. The ends were cut back, 4 bases at V and 0 bases at J, with 12 bases in the middle. The CDR3 is 15 amino acids. The CDR3 DNA follows: TGTGCCAGCAGTTCGTGGGGCCGAAACCAAGAGACCCAGTACTTC. Its protein product is CASSSWGRNQETQYF.

This chain uses TRBV28 with TRBJ1-2; 12 bases agree with TRBD1. Per germline, CDR1 MDHEN and CDR2 SYDVKM. This CDR3 is 15 amino acids long. V was pared by 5 bases and J by 12 bases, with 13 bases of the junction left unmatched. The CDR3 sequence: CASSPNFPGQGANTF. The DNA of the CDR3 is TGTGCCAGCAGTCCGAATTTCCCGGGACAGGGGGCGAACACCTTC.

The chain has TRBV28 and TRBJ2-3; 7 bases agree with TRBD2. The CDR3 has 14 amino acids. V lost 3 bases and J lost 4; bases outside the gene matches: 4. CDR1 and CDR2 from the germline V gene are MDHEN and SYDVKM. CDR3 region: CASSLGGSADTQYF. The CDR3 DNA sequence: TGTGCCAGCAGTTTGGGGGGGAGCGCAGATACGCAGTATTTT. The full variable domain, with the rest looked up from reference TRBV28 and TRBJ2-3, is DVKVTQSSRYLVKRTGEKVFLECVQDMDHENMFWYRQDPGLGLRLIYFSYDVKMKEKGDIPEGYSVSREKKERFSLILESASTNQTSMYLCASSLGGSADTQYFGPGTRLTVL.

The V and J genes are TRBV11-1 and TRBJ2-7; D is undetermined. V lost 4 bases, J lost 3 bases, and 10 bases lay in between. Germline assignment: CDR1 SGHAT and CDR2 FQDESV (reference sequence). The CDR3 extends over 13 amino acids. CDR3 amino acids: CASSSSRVYEQYF. In DNA form, the CDR3 reads TGTGCCAGCAGCTCCTCCCGGGTCTACGAGCAGTACTTC.

This clone has a single count. The rearrangement uses TRBV6-5 and TRBJ1-6; D gene ambiguous. This CDR3 contains 16 residues. Germline V CDR1 and CDR2: MNHEY, SVGAGI. The V end was cut by 0 bases, the J end by 10 bases, with 16 bases between. The CDR3 protein is CASSYSPLGRGSPLHF. CDR3 sequence (DNA): TGTGCCAGCAGTTACTCTCCTCTAGGGCGAGGGTCACCCCTCCACTTT.

In regard to this clone: The sample carries other DNA sequences with the same CDR3. The CDR3 sequence: CAISGQGGNQPQHF. Here the CDR3 DNA reads TGTGCCATCAGTGGTCAGGGGGGCAATCAGCCCCAGCATTTT. The chain carries TRBV10-3 and TRBJ1-5, with 7 bases aligning to TRBD1. The CDR3 is 14 residues long. Germline values: CDR1 ENHRY, CDR2 SYGVKD. V trimming: 4 bases; J trimming: 2 bases; junction bases outside the gene matches: 2.

The gene calls are TRBV2 and TRBJ1-5, with a weak D call TRBD1 (5 bases). V shed 3 bases and J shed 5 bases, with 17 bases lying between them. Germline values: CDR1 SNHLY, CDR2 FYNNEI. CDR3 length: 16 residues. The CDR3 spells CASSDSRVRIHQPQHF. CDR3 DNA sequence: TGTGCCAGCAGTGATTCCAGGGTAAGGATTCATCAGCCCCAGCATTTT.

The V and J genes are TRBV27 and TRBJ2-7; 9 bases align to TRBD2. Germline V gene lookup returns CDR1 MNHEY and CDR2 SMNVEV (reference sequence). The junction had 9 bases not matched to a gene; V was cut back by 5 bases and J by 4 bases. CDR3 length equals 15 residues. CDR3 nucleotide sequence: TGTGCCAGCAGTCCCAGACTAGCGGAGTATTACGAGCAGTACTTC. The encoded protein is CASSPRLAEYYEQYF.